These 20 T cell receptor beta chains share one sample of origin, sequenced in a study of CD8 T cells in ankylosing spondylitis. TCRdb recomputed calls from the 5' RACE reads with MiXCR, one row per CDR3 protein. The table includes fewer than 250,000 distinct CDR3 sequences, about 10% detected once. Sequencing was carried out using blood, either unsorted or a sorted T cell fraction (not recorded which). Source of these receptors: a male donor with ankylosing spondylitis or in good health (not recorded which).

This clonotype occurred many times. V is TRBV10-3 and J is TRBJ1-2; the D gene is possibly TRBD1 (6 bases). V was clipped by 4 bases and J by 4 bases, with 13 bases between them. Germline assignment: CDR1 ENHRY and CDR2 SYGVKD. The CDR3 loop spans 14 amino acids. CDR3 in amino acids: CAISVDSLGYGYTF. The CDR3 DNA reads TGTGCCATCAGTGTGGACAGCTTGGGCTATGGCTACACCTTC.

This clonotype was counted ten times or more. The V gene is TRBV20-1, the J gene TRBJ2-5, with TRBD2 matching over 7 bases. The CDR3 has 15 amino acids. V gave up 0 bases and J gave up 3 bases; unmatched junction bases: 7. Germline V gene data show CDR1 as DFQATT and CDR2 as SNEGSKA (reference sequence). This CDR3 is CSARDTGRAKETQYF. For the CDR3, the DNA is TGCAGTGCTAGAGATACGGGGAGGGCGAAAGAGACCCAGTACTTC.

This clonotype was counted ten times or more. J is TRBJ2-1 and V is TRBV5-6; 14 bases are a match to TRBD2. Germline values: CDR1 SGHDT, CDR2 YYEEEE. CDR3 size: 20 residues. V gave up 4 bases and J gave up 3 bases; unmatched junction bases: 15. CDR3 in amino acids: CASSPLTSGRAPALYNEQFF. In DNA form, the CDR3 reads TGTGCCAGCAGCCCTCTGACTAGCGGGAGGGCTCCCGCCCTCTACAATGAGCAGTTCTTC.

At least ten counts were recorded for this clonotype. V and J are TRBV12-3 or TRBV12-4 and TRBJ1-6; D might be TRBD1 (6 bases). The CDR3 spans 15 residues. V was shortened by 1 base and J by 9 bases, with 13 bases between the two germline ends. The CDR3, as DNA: TGTGCCAGCAGTTTAGGGAGGGGGTCGGGTTCACCCCTCCACTTT. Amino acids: CASSLGRGSGSPLHF.

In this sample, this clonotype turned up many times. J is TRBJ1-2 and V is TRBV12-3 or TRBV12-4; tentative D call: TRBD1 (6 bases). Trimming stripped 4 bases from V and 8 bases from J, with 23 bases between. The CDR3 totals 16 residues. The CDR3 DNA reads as TGTGCCAGCAGTTCCCTGGTGGGGGGCAGGGGAAACGGCTACACCTTC. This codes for CASSSLVGGRGNGYTF.

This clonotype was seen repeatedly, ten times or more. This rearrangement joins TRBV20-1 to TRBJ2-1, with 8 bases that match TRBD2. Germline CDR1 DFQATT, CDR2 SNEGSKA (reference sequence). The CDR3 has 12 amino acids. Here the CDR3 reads CGSGTTYNEQFF. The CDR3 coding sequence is TGCGGTAGCGGGACTACCTACAATGAGCAGTTCTTC.

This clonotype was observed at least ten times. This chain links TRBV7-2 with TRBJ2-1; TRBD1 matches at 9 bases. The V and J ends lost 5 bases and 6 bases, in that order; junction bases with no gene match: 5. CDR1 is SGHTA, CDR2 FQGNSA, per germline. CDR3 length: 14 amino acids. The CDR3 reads CASSPDRGRNEQFF. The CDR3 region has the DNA TGTGCCAGCAGCCCGGACAGGGGACGCAATGAGCAGTTCTTC.

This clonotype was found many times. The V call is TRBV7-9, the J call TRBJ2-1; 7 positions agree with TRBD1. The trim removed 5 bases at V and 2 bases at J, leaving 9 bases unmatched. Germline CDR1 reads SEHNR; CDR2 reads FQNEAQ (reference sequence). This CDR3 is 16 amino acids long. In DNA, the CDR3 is TGTGCCAGCAGCCAAACAGGGGCACTAACCTACAATGAGCAGTTCTTC. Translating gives CASSQTGALTYNEQFF. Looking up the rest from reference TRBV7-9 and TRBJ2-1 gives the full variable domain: DTGVSQNPRHKITKRGQNVTFRCDPISEHNRLYWYRQTLGQGPEFLTYFQNEAQLEKSRLLSDRFSAERPKGSFSTLEIQRTEQGDSAMYLCASSQTGALTYNEQFFGPGTRLTVL.

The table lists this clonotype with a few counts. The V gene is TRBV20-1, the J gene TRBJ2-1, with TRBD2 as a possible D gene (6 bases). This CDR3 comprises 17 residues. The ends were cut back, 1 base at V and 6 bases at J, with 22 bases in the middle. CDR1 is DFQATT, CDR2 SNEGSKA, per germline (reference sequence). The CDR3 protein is CSARARGRNWGVNEQFF. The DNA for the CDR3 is TGCAGTGCTAGAGCCCGAGGGCGGAATTGGGGGGTCAATGAGCAGTTCTTC.

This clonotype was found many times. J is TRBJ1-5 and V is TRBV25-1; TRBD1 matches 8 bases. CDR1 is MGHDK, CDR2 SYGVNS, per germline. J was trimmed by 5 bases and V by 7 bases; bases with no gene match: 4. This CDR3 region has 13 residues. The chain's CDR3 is CASTGQGYQPQHF. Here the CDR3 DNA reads TGTGCCAGCACCGGACAGGGTTATCAGCCCCAGCATTTT.

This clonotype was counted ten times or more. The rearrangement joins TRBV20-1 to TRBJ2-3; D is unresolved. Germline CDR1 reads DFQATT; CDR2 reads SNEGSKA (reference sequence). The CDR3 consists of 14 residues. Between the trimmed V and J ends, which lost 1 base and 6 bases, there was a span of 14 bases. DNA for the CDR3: TGCAGTGCTAGAGGACTCAGAGCCGAGGATACGCAGTATTTT. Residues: CSARGLRAEDTQYF.

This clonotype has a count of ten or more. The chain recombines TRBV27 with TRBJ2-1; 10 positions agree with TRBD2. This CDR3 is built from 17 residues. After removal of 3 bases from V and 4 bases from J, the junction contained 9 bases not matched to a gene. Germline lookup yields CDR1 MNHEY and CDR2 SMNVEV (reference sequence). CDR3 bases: TGTGCCAGCAGTTTGGAGCGGGGGGGCCTTATGTACAATGAGCAGTTCTTC. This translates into CASSLERGGLMYNEQFF.

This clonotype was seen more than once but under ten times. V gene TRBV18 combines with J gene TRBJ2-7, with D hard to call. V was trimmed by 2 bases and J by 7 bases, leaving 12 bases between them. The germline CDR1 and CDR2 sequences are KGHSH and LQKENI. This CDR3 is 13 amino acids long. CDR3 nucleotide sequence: TGTGCCAGCTCACCAAAACAAGGAGCGGAGCAGTACTTC. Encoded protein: CASSPKQGAEQYF.

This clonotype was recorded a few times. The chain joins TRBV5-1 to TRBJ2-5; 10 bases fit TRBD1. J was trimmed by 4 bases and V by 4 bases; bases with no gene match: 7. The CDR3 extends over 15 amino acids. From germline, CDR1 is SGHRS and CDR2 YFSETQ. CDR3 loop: CASSLTGGASETQYF. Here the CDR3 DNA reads TGCGCCAGCAGCCTGACAGGGGGCGCTTCAGAGACCCAGTACTTC. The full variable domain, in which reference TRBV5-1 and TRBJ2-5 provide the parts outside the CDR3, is KAGVTQTPRYLIKTRGQQVTLSCSPISGHRSVSWYQQTPGQGLQFLFEYFSETQRNKGNFPGRFSGRQFSNSRSEMNVSTLELGDSALYLCASSLTGGASETQYFGPGTRLLVL.

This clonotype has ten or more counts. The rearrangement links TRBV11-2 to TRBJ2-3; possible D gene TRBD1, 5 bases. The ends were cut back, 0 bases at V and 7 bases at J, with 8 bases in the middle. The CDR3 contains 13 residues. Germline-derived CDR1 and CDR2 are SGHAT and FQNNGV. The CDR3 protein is CASSLEPGNTQYF. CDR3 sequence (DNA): TGTGCCAGCAGCTTAGAGCCAGGGAATACGCAGTATTTT.

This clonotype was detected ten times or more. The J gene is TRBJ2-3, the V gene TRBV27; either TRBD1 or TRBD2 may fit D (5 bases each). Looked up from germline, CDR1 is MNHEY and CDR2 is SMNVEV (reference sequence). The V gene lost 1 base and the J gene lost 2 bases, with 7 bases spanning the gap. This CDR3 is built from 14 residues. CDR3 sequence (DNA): TGTGCCAGCAGTTTATGGGGGTACACAGATACGCAGTATTTT. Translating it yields CASSLWGYTDTQYF.

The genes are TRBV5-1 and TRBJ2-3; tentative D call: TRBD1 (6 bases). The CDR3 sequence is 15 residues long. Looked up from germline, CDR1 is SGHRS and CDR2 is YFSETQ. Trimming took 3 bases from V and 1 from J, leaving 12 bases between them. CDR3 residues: CASSSGVLRTDTQYF. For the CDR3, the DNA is TGCGCCAGCAGCTCAGGGGTCCTCCGCACAGATACGCAGTATTTT.

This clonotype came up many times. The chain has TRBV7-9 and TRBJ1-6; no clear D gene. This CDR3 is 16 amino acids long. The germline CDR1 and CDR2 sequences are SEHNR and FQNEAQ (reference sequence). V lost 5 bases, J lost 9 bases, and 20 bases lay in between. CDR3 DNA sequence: TGTGCCAGCAGCCCCGAACGCGGCCCTACTCGTTCACCCCTCCACTTT. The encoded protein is CASSPERGPTRSPLHF.

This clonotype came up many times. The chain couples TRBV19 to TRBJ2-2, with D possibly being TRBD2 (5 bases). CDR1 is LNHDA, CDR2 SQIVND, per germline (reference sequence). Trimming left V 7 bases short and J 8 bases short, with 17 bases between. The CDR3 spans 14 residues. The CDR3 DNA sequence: TGTGCCAGTACCCCCGCGCTAGCCTCAGGGGAGCTGTTTTTT. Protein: CASTPALASGELFF.

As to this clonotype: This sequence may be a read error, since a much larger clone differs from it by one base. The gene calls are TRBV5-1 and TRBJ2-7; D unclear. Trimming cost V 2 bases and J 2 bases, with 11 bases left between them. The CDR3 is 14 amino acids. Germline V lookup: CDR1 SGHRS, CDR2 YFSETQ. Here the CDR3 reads CASSFRSSPYEQYF. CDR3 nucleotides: TGCGCCAGCAGCTTCCGCAGTAGCCCCTACGAGCAGTACTTC.